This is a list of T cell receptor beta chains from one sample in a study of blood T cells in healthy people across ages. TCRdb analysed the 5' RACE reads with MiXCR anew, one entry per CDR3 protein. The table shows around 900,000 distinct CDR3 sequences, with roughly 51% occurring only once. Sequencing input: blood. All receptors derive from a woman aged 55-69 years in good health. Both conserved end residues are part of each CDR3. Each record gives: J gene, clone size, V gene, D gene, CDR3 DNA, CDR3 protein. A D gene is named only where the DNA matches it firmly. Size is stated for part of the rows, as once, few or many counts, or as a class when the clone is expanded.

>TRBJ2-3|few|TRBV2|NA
TGTGCCAGCAGTGAGAGACTCACAGATACGCAGTATTTT
CASSERLTDTQYF
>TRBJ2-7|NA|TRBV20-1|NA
TGCAGTGCTCCCGGGACGGTAACCTACGAGCAGTACTTC
CSAPGTVTYEQYF
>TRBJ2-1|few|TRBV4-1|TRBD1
TGCGCCAGCAGCCACCGTGACAGGGGGCGCCTCGCCTACAATGAGCAGTTCTTC
CASSHRDRGRLAYNEQFF
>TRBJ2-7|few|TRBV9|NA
TGTGCCAGCAGCGTAGGGGCCCGGGCCTCCCCTTACGAGCAGTACTTC
CASSVGARASPYEQYF
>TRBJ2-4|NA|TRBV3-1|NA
TGTGCCAGCAGCCAAAGAAGGGCGGAGCAGTACTTC
CASSQRRAEQYF
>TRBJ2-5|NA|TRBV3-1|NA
TGTGCCAGCAGCCAAGGGGTAGGAGGGGCGACCCAGTACTTC
CASSQGVGGATQYF
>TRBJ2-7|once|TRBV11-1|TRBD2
TGTGCCAGCAGCTTGCGGCTAGCGGGACTTGAAGAGCAGTACTTC
CASSLRLAGLEEQYF
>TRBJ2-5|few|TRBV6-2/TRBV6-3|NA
TGTGCCAGCAGTTACCAACAGGGCTCCCAAGAGACCCAGTACTTC
CASSYQQGSQETQYF
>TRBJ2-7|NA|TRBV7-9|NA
TGTGCCAGCAGCTCACTAGTCGGGTCGGACGAGCAGTACTTC
CASSSLVGSDEQYF
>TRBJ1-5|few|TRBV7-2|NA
TGTGCCAGCAGCTTTTGGAGCAATCAGCCCCAGCATTTT
CASSFWSNQPQHF
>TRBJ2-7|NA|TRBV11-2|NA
TGTGCCAGCAGCTCCCTTGCGGGATCCTACGAGCAGTACTTC
CASSSLAGSYEQYF
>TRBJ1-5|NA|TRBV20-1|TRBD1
TGCAGTGCTAGTTCGGACAGGAGCAATCAGCCCCAGCATTTT
CSASSDRSNQPQHF
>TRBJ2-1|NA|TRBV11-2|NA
TGTGCCAGCAGCTTTCAGGCTGGATACAATGAGCAGTTCTTC
CASSFQAGYNEQFF
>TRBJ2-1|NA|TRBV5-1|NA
TGCGCCAGCAGCTTGATTCCGTCAAAAAAGGAGCAGTTCTTC
CASSLIPSKKEQFF
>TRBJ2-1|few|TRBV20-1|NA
TGCAGTGCCCCCCATCCACATAATGAGCAGTTCTTC
CSAPHPHNEQFF
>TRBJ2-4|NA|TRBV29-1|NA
TGCAGCGTTGAAGATACTTACAGAAGCATTCAGTACTTC
CSVEDTYRSIQYF
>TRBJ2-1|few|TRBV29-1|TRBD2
TGCAGCACGAGAGAGCTAGCGGGCGGTGAGCAGTTCTTC
CSTRELAGGEQFF